Listed below are T cell receptor beta chains from one sample, sequenced in a study of metastatic and nonmetastatic thyroid tumors. TCRdb used MiXCR to call clones anew from the PCR reads. The repertoire has 35,000 to 50,000 clones, less than 4.5% of them found once; the top ten carry around 9.6%. The sample consisted of blood. The receptors originated from a female donor with papillary thyroid cancer or a benign thyroid nodule (not recorded which). Some clones in this sample may be carry-over from other donors' samples. CDR3s include the opening cysteine and the closing phenylalanine or tryptophan. Fields, in order: clone size, V gene, D gene, J gene, CDR3 DNA, CDR3 protein. A D gene is named only where the DNA matches it firmly. Size is omitted from some rows. Given values are once, few, many or a class for expanded clones.

>few|TRBV6-1|TRBD1|TRBJ2-7
TGTGCCAGCAGCCGCGGGACAGGGGCATCCTACGATCAGTACTTC
CASSRGTGASYDQYF
>many|TRBV7-9|TRBD1|TRBJ2-2
TGTGCCAGCAGCTTCAGGGGGCAGAGAAGCACCGGGGAGCTGTTTTTT
CASSFRGQRSTGELFF
>-|TRBV2|-|TRBJ1-2
TGTGCCAGCGGGGGTGGTCCCTATGGCTACACCTTC
CASGGGPYGYTF
>many|TRBV5-1|-|TRBJ2-1
TGCGCCAGCAGGAGGGAATCGGGTGAGCAGTTCTTC
CASRRESGEQFF
>many|TRBV20-1|TRBD2|TRBJ2-7
TGCAGTGCTAGATTAAAGCGGGAGGGCCCCTACGAGCAGTACTTC
CSARLKREGPYEQYF
>few|TRBV6-2/TRBV6-3|-|TRBJ2-3
TGTGCCAGCAGTGACAGGTCGGGAAGCGGGGACACAGATACGCAGTATTTT
CASSDRSGSGDTDTQYF
>-|TRBV20-1|-|TRBJ2-1
TGCAGTGGGAGGAATAGCCAGTACAATGAGCAGTTCTTC
CSGRNSQYNEQFF
>medium-sized|TRBV6-5|-|TRBJ2-3
TGTGCCAGCAGTTACAGGGTGGGAGATACGCAGTATTTT
CASSYRVGDTQYF
>many|TRBV3-1|TRBD1|TRBJ1-1
TGTGCCAGCAGTCGACAGGGGCAGGGGAACACTGAAGCTTTCTTT
CASSRQGQGNTEAFF
>many|TRBV6-1|-|TRBJ2-3
TGTGCCAGCAAGTCCGGGACACGAACAGATACGCAGTATTTT
CASKSGTRTDTQYF
>many|TRBV24-1|TRBD1|TRBJ1-5
TGTGCCACCAGTGATACGACAGGGCTCAATCAGCCCCAGCATTTT
CATSDTTGLNQPQHF
>many|TRBV7-7|-|TRBJ2-6
TGTGCTAGCAGCCCTGGGCCCTCTGGGGCCAACGTCCTGACTTTC
CASSPGPSGANVLTF
>many|TRBV6-4|-|TRBJ2-7
TGTGCCAGCGAACAGAGGGGAGTCTGCTACGAGCAGTACTTC
CASEQRGVCYEQYF
>many|TRBV11-3|TRBD2|TRBJ2-1
TGTGCCAGCAGCCCGGACTTACTAGCGAGAACCTACAATGAGCAGTTCTTC
CASSPDLLARTYNEQFF
>many|TRBV19|-|TRBJ2-3
TGTGCCAGTAGTAAATCCGAGCTGCCGAGCACAGATACGCAGTATTTT
CASSKSELPSTDTQYF
>few|TRBV20-1|-|TRBJ2-4
TGCAGTGCTAGAATCCCCTCGCAGGGGCAAAACATTCAGTACTTC
CSARIPSQGQNIQYF
>few|TRBV28|-|TRBJ1-1
TGTGCCAGCAGTTTCCACGGGACGGGGAACACTGAAGCTTTCTTT
CASSFHGTGNTEAFF
>medium-sized|TRBV6-1|-|TRBJ2-3
TGTGCCAGCAGTTACAGTCCGAGTACAGATACGCAGTATTTT
CASSYSPSTDTQYF
>few|TRBV20-1|TRBD2|TRBJ2-1
TGCAGTGCTATGACTAGCGGGGGGGAATACAATGAGCAGTTCTTC
CSAMTSGGEYNEQFF
>many|TRBV11-3|-|TRBJ2-1
TGTGCCACCGCCCTCGAAAGCGGTAATGAGCAGTTCTTC
CATALESGNEQFF
>many|TRBV30|TRBD1|TRBJ1-2
TGTGCCTGGAGTGCCGTACGACAGGGTGGCTACACCTTC
CAWSAVRQGGYTF
>many|TRBV7-2|TRBD1|TRBJ1-4
TGTGCCAGCAGCTACACAGGGGATGCGAATGAAAAACTGTTTTTT
CASSYTGDANEKLFF
>many|TRBV11-2|TRBD1|TRBJ2-7
TGTGCCAGCAGCTTAAGATGGGGGACAGCGATTAACGAGCAGTACTTC
CASSLRWGTAINEQYF
>few|TRBV6-1|-|TRBJ1-2
TGTGCCAGCAGCCCCCTCCAGGGTGCAGGCGGCTACACCTTC
CASSPLQGAGGYTF
>few|TRBV18|-|TRBJ1-1
TGTGCCAGCTCACCCTGGACAGAGAACACTGAAGCTTTCTTT
CASSPWTENTEAFF
>many|TRBV12-3/TRBV12-4|TRBD2|TRBJ2-1
TGTGCCAGCAGCGACGGGACTAGCGGGTATTACTCCTACAATGAGCAGTTCTTC
CASSDGTSGYYSYNEQFF
>-|TRBV28|-|TRBJ2-7
TGTGCCAGCAGTTTGAGGGACGAGCAGTACTTC
CASSLRDEQYF
>-|TRBV5-1|-|TRBJ2-3
TGCGCCAGCAGCTTGGGAGCAGGGTGGGTAGCGGATACGCAGTATTTT
CASSLGAGWVADTQYF
>many|TRBV19|-|TRBJ1-5
TGTGCCAGTAGTATCTTGGCAGGAGGATATAGCAATCAGCCCCAGCATTTT
CASSILAGGYSNQPQHF
>many|TRBV5-1|TRBD1|TRBJ1-2
TGCGCCAGCAGCACTCGGACAGGGGGCGACTATGGCTACACCTTC
CASSTRTGGDYGYTF
>few|TRBV19|-|TRBJ1-6
TGTGCCAGTAGTATCGGGTTGACTCCCTCGGCGGCTTATAATTCACCCCTCCACTTT
CASSIGLTPSAAYNSPLHF
>many|TRBV20-1|-|TRBJ2-5
TGCAGTGCTATCGTGTGGTCGGGGGAAGAGACCCAGTACTTC
CSAIVWSGEETQYF
>many|TRBV7-9|-|TRBJ1-2
TGTGCCAGCAGCTTATCCTCCTCCGCGGGAATTTTCGGCTACACCTTC
CASSLSSSAGIFGYTF
>few|TRBV20-1|TRBD2|TRBJ2-2
TGCAGTGCCTACGAGCTAGCGGCGAACACCGGGGAGCTGTTTTTT
CSAYELAANTGELFF
>few|TRBV18|-|TRBJ2-7
TGTGCCAGCTCACTCAGGAGCGGGGACACCGGCTACGAGCAGTACTTC
CASSLRSGDTGYEQYF
>few|TRBV6-4|TRBD2|TRBJ2-2
TGTGCCAGCAGTCCCGGGGTAGCGGGAATCGCCGGGGAGCTGTTTTTT
CASSPGVAGIAGELFF
>many|TRBV7-9|TRBD1|TRBJ1-5
TGTGCCAGCAGCCCCGGGACAGCTAATCAGCCCCAGCATTTT
CASSPGTANQPQHF